The source of this T cell receptor beta chain is a study of neoadjuvant nivolumab and ipilimumab in lung cancer. Germline CDR1 is GTSNPN and CDR2 is SVGIG (reference sequence). The CDR3 extends over 15 amino acids. V was shortened by 0 bases and J by 13 bases, with 22 bases between the two germline ends. Sequencing used immunoSEQ multiplex PCR; TCRdb keeps in-frame clones, though not all of them. The sample contains tens of thousands of clones, approximately 92% of which appear only once. The sequence was collected from an adult with non-small cell lung cancer. V gene TRBV30 combines with J gene TRBJ2-1; TRBD2 is a possible D gene (6 bases). Sequenced here: peripheral blood, sampled before neoadjuvant nivolumab, alone or with ipilimumab. CDR3 in amino acids: CAWSVRGSGNQLQFF. CDR3 coding DNA: TGTGCCTGGAGTGTACGAGGTAGCGGCAACCAACTTCAGTTCTTC.